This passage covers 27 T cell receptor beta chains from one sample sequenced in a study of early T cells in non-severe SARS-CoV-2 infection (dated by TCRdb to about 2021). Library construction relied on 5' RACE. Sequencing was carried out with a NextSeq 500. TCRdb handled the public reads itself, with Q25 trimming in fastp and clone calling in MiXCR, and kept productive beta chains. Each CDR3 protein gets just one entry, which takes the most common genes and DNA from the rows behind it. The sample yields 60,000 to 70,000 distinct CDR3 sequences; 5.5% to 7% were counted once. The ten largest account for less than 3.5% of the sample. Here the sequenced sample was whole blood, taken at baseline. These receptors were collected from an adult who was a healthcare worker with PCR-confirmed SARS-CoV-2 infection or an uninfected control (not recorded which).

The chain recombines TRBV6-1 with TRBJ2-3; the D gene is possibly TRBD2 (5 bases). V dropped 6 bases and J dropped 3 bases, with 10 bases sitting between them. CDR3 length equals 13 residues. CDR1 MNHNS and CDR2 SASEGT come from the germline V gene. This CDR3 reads CASRKGRTDTQYF. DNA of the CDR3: TGTGCCAGCAGGAAAGGGAGAACAGATACGCAGTATTTT.

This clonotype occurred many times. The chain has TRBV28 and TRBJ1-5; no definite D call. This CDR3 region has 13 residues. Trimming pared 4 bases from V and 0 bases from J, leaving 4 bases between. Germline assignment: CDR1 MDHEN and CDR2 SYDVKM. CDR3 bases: TGTGCCAGCAGTTCCCATAGCAATCAGCCCCAGCATTTT. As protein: CASSSHSNQPQHF.

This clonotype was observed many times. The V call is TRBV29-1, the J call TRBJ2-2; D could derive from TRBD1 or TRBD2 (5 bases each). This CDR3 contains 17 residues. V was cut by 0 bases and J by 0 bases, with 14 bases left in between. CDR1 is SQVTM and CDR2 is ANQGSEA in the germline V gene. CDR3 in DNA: TGCAGCGTTGAAGATCGGGGCCGCGCCACGAACACCGGGGAGCTGTTTTTT. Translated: CSVEDRGRATNTGELFF.

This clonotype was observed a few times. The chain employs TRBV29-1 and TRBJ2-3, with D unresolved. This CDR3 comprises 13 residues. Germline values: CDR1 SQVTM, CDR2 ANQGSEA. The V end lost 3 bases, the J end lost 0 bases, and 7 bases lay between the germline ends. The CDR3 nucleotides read TGCAGCGTTGAGGCAGGTAGCACAGATACGCAGTATTTT. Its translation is CSVEAGSTDTQYF.

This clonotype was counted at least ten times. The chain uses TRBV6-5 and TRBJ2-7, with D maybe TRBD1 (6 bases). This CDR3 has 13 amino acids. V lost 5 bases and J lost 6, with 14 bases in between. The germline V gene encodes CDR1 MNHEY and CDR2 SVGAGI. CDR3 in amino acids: CASSPKSGAEQYF. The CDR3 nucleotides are TGTGCCAGCAGTCCAAAATCAGGGGCCGAGCAGTACTTC.

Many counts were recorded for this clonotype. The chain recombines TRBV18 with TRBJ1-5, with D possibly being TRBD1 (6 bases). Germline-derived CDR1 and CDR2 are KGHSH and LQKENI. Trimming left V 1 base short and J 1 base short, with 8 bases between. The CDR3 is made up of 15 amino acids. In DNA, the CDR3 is TGTGCCAGCTCACCACAGGGGGGAAGCAATCAGCCCCAGCATTTT. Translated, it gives CASSPQGGSNQPQHF. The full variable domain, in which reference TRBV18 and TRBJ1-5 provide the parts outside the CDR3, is NAGVMQNPRHLVRRRGQEARLRCSPMKGHSHVYWYRQLPEEGLKFMVYLQKENIIDESGMPKERFSAEFPKEGPSILRIQQVVRGDSAAYFCASSPQGGSNQPQHFGDGTRLSIL.

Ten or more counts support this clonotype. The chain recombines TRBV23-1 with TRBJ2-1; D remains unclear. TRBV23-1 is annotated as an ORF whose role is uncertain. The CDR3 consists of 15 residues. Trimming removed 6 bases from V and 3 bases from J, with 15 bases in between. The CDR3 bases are TGCGCCAGCAGAAAGTACTTTGTGATCTACAATGAGCAGTTCTTC. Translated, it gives CASRKYFVIYNEQFF.

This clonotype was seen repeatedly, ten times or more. The CDR3 sequence is CAISPDRGYEQFF. The DNA for the CDR3 is TGTGCCATCAGCCCCGACAGGGGCTATGAGCAGTTCTTC. The V gene is TRBV10-3, the J gene TRBJ2-1; 8 nucleotides match TRBD1. Trimming cost V 6 bases and J 8 bases; bases outside gene matches: 6. CDR3 size: 13 residues. Germline V CDR1 and CDR2: ENHRY, SYGVKD.

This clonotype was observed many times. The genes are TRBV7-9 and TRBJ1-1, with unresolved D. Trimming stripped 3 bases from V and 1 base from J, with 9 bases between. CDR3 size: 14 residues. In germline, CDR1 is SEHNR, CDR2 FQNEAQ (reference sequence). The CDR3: CASSFGHTNTEAFF. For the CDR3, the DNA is TGTGCCAGCAGCTTCGGGCACACGAACACTGAAGCTTTCTTT.

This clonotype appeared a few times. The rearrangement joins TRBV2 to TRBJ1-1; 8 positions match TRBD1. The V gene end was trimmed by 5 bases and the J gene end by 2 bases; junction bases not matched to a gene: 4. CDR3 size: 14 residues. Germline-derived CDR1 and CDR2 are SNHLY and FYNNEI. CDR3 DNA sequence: TGTGCCAGCAGTTTCCAGGGGGCAAACACTGAAGCTTTCTTT. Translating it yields CASSFQGANTEAFF.

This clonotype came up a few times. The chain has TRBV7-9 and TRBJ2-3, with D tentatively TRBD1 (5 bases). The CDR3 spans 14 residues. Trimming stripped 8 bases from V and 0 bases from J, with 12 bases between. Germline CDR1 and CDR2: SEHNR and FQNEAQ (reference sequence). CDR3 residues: CASGAHASTDTQYF. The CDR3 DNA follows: TGTGCCAGCGGGGCACATGCTAGCACAGATACGCAGTATTTT.

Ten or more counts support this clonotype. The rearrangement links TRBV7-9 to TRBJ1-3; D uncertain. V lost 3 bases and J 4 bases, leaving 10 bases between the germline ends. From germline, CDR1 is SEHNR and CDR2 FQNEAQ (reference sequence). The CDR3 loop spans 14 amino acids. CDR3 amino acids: CASSFWASGNTIYF. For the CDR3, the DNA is TGTGCCAGCAGCTTTTGGGCCTCCGGAAACACCATATATTTT.

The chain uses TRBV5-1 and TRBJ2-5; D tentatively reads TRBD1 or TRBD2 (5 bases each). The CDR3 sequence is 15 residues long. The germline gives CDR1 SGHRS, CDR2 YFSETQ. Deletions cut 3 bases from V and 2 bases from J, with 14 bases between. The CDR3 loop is CASSSTGRQQETQYF. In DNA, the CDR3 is TGCGCCAGCAGCTCCACGGGGCGGCAACAAGAGACCCAGTACTTC.

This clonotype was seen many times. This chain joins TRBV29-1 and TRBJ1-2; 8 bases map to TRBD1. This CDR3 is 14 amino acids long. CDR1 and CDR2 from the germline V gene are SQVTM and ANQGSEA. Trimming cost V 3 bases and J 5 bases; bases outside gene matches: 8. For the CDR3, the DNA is TGCAGCGTTGACCAACAGGGGGTGGGGTATGGCTACACCTTC. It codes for CSVDQQGVGYGYTF.

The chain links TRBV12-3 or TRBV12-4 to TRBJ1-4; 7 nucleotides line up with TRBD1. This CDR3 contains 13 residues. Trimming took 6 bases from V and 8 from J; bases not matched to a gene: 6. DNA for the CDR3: TGTGCCAGCAGCCCAGGGGGGCACGAAAAACTGTTTTTT. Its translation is CASSPGGHEKLFF.

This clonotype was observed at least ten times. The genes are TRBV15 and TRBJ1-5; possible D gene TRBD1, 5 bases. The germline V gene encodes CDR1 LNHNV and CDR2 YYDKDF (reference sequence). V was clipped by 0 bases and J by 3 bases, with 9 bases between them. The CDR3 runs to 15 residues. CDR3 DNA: TGTGCCACCAGCAGAGATAAAGGGGTCAATCAGCCCCAGCATTTT. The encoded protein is CATSRDKGVNQPQHF.

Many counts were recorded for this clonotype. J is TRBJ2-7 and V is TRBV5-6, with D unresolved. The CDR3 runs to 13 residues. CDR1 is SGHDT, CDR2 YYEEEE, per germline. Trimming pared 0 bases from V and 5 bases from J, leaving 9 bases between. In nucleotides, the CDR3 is TGTGCCAGCAGCTTGGGTAACTTTGACGAGCAGTACTTC. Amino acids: CASSLGNFDEQYF. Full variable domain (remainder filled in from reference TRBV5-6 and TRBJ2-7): DAGVTQSPTHLIKTRGQQVTLRCSPKSGHDTVSWYQQALGQGPQFIFQYYEEEERQRGNFPDRFSGHQFPNYSSELNVNALLLGDSALYLCASSLGNFDEQYFGPGTRLTVT.

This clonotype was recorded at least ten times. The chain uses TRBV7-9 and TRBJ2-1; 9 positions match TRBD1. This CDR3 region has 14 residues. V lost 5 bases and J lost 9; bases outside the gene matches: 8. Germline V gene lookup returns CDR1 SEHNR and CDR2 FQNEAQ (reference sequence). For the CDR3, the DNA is TGTGCCAGCAGCCCGGGACAGGGTGCCGGTGAGCAGTTCTTC. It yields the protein CASSPGQGAGEQFF.

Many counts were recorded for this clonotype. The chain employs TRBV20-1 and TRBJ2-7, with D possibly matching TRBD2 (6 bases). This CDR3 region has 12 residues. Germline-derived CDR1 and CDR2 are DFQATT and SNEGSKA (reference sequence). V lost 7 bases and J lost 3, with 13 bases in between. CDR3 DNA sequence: TGCAGTGGTAGCGGACTGTTCTACGAGCAGTACTTC. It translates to CSGSGLFYEQYF.

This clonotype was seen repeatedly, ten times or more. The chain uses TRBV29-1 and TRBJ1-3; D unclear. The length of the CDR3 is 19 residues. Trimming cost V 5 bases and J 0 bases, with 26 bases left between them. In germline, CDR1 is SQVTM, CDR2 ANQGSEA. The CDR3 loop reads CSVSRAPWEGQSSGNTIYF. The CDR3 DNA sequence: TGCAGCGTTAGCAGAGCCCCCTGGGAGGGCCAGAGCTCTGGAAACACCATATATTTT.

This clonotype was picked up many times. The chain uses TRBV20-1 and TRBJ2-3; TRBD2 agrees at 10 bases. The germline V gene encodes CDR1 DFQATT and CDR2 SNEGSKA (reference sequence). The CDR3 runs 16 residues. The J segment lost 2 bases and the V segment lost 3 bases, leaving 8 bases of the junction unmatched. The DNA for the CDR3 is TGCAGTGCTAGGCTAACTAGCGGGATCATCACAGATACGCAGTATTTT. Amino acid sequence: CSARLTSGIITDTQYF.

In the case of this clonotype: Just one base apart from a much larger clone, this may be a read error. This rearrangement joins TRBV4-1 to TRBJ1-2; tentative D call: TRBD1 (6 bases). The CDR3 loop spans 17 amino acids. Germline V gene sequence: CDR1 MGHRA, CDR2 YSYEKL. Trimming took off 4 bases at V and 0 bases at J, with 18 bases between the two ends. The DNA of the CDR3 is TGCGCCAGCAGCCCTGGGGAGGGCCGGGACACTAACTATGGCTACACCTTC. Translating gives CASSPGEGRDTNYGYTF.

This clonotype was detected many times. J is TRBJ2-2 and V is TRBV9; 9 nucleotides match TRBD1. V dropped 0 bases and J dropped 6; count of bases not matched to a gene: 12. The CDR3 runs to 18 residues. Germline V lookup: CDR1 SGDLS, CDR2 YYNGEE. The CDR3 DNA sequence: TGTGCCAGCAGCGTAGTTTTGAGAGGGACAGGGCAGGCCGGGGAGCTGTTTTTT. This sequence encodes CASSVVLRGTGQAGELFF.

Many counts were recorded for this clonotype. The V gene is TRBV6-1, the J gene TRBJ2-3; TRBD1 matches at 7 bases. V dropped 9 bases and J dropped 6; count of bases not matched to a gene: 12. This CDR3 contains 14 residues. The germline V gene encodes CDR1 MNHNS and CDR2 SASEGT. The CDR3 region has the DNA TGTGCCAGTACCCGGGACAGTGAGTACGATACGCAGTATTTT. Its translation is CASTRDSEYDTQYF.

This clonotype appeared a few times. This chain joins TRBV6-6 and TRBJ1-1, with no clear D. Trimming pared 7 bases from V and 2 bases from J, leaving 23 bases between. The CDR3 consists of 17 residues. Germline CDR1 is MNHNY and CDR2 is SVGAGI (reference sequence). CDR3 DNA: TGTGCCAGCACGCCGAAGCTTCGGAGTTTAGGCAACACTGAAGCTTTCTTT. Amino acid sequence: CASTPKLRSLGNTEAFF.

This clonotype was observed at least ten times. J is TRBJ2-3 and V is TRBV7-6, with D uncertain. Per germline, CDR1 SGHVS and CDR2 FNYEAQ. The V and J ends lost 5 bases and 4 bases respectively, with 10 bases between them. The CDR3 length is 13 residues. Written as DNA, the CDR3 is TGTGCCAGCAGCGAAAGGGCCGCAGATACGCAGTATTTT. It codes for CASSERAADTQYF.

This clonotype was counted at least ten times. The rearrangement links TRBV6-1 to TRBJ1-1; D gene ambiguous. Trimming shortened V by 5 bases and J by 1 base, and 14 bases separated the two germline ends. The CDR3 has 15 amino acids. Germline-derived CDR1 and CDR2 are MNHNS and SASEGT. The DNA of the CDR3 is TGTGCCAGCAGTTTCCCGGGAAACAAGAACACTGAAGCTTTCTTT. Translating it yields CASSFPGNKNTEAFF.